Given below is one T cell receptor (beta chain) in context. This clonotype was detected a few times. Its recognized antigen is unknown. No base qualities exist here, and no much larger clone lies one base off it. The cysteine opens and the phenylalanine closes a CDR3 of 18 amino acids. The entry retains the CDR3 DNA only, 54 bases that are in frame from base 1. Per the germline V gene (reference sequence), DFQATT is the CDR1 and SNEGSKA is the CDR2. V trim: 1 base; J trim: 0 bases; unmatched bases: 8. The method behind the library was 5' RACE. The sample was run on an Illumina HiSeq 2000. Template switching introduced a universal primer binding site; the final cDNA contained a unique molecular identifier, enabling accurate counting of TCR cDNA molecules. Specific primers in the conserved constant-segment region were used to synthesize first-strand cDNA for the TCR alpha and beta chains. To control for contamination, every cDNA library was double barcoded, receiving both a SMART-Mk sample barcode and Illumina barcodes. TruSeq adapter sequences, together with Illumina sample barcodes, were added in two successive PCR steps. TCR alpha and beta cDNA libraries were sequenced on the Illumina HiSeq platform with custom primers. The study's processing was this. MiGEC was used to process raw reads and extract unique molecular identifiers, and MiXCR was used to find CDR3 positions. Recombination models were inferred per individual with the repgenHMM and IGoR tools using an EM algorithm. Shared clonotype analysis was performed with the tcR package in R, normalizing sharing by the product of cloneset sizes. To study raw recombination free of thymic and clonal selection effects, out-of-frame nonproductive sequences were analyzed. In-frame beta chains were kept once TCRdb had trimmed the public reads at Q25 with fastp and called clones with MiXCR. Rows matching on CDR3 protein sequence are summarized as one entry with the most common DNA and genes. For this entry, the V and J calls and clone size follow TCRdb and not the study's own pipeline. The sample data list 450,000 or so distinct CDR3 sequences, and 24% of these were observed just once. The ten biggest clones cover 2.9% of the sample.

This specimen belongs to a study of identical twins (dated by TCRdb to the mid-2010s). Broadly, across the study: To test whether fetal clonotypes persist, the study used deep sequencing on TCR alpha and beta repertoires from monozygotic twins, unrelated adults of various ages, and cord blood. To rule out contamination, the twin experiments were replicated at different times with different library preparation protocols. What the authors observed across the whole study: Abundant cord blood beta clonotypes carried fewer insertions; young adult naive repertoires showed a weaker similar trend, while memory repertoires showed none. Invariant T cells such as MAIT and iNKT could partly confound zero-insertion analyses, though diverse VJ usage argued against this for most clonotypes. Compared with coincidental sharing between unrelated individuals, out-of-frame TCR alpha sequences shared between twins had an excess of sequences with low generation probability. Out-of-frame TCR alpha sharing in monozygotic twins was systematically underestimated by recombination models, whereas sharing between unrelated individuals was in agreement with the recombination models. Excess twin sharing in beta out-of-frame sequences was weaker because fewer shared sequences lowered the signal-to-noise ratio. Because the same donors could not be followed over many years, the conclusions depended on cross-sectional statistical analysis.

Only healthy Caucasian donors were included. Three pairs of female monozygotic twins, all aged roughly 18 to 29 years, were included in the twin cohort. CD4+ and CD8+ T cell populations were isolated with positive isolation kits from Invitrogen. The same sample was also used in a study of T cells expressing NK-cell markers. As described in the second report: About 8 donors provided sorted CD3+CD56+NKG2C+, CD3+CD56+NKG2C- and CD3+CD56-NKG2C+ T-cell subsets, whose TCR beta-chain repertoires were profiled. Among the eight sequenced donors, seven were HCMV-seropositive and one was HCMV-seronegative. In several experiments an anti-gammadeltaTCR antibody was added to restrict sorting to alphabetaTCR-expressing T cells. For roughly six donors, the dominant CD3+CD56+NKG2C+ clonotypes were among the top 10 CD8+ clonotypes and accounted for about 1.0-7.0% of CD8+ T cells. Those dominant clonotypes were again the most abundant among CD3+CD56-NKG2C+ cells in several donors, at about 28.3-60.1%. Whether the expanded NKG2C-expressing T cell clones were specific for HCMV antigens was left unclear. All eight donors whose samples were sequenced were randomly selected healthy volunteers, three of them men and five women. To determine HCMV serostatus, a commercial ELISA kit was used to detect HCMV-specific IgG in serum. MIGEC handled demultiplexing of the reads and grouping by UMI, while MiTCR was used to assemble and quantify clonotypes. To exclude erroneous sequences, any TCR cDNA sequence not supported by at least two reads was discarded. Downstream repertoire analysis used the tcR package, and clonotypes were matched across fractions by CDR3 nucleotide sequence plus V segment. Antigen specificity was annotated against VDJdb with VDJmatch, allowing one amino acid substitution in CDR3.

The V and J genes are TRBV20-1 and TRBJ2-1, and TRBD2 aligns with 11 junction nucleotides. The receptor comes from a woman aged 18-29 years in good health. Sequencing was carried out using CD4+ T cells sorted from blood. In nucleotides, the sequence is TGCAGTGCTAGAGCCCTAGCGGGAGGCCACAGCTCCTACAATGAGCAGTTCTTC. This translates into CSARALAGGHSSYNEQFF.